Listed below are T cell receptor beta chains from one sample, sequenced in a study of beta chain bispecific antibodies for T cell cancers. These receptors have no identified antigens. TCRdb reprocessed the 5' RACE reads via MiXCR and lists one record per CDR3 protein. The sample includes some 20,000 distinct CDR3 sequences, 2% to 2.5% of them seen just once. Here the sequenced sample was healthy donor T cells cultured with leukemia cells, taken from a culture containing a bispecific antibody targeting TCR Vbeta12. These receptor sequences come from a human donor in good health. Some clones in this sample may be carry-over from other donors' samples. The CDR3 runs from the conserved cysteine through the conserved F or W. Each record gives: D gene, V gene, clone size, J gene, CDR3 protein, CDR3 DNA. The D gene is left open where the match is weak. A row's size may be missing; if present it is once, few, many or a size class.

.	TRBV6-1	many	TRBJ2-2	CASNPRIGTGSTGELFF	TGTGCCAGCAACCCGAGGATCGGGACTGGATCAACCGGGGAGCTGTTTTTT
TRBD2	TRBV28	many	TRBJ2-2	CASTPTAGSTGELFF	TGTGCCAGCACACCCACAGCGGGGTCCACCGGGGAGCTGTTTTTT
TRBD1	TRBV5-1	few	TRBJ2-3	CASSSRQGGTDTQYF	TGCGCCAGCAGCTCACGACAGGGCGGCACAGATACGCAGTATTTT
TRBD1	TRBV13	many	TRBJ2-5	CASSTSTGYQETQYF	TGTGCCAGCAGCACTTCGACAGGGTACCAAGAGACCCAGTACTTC
.	TRBV5-1	few	TRBJ2-7	CASSLGHEQYF	TGCGCCAGCAGCTTGGGCCACGAGCAGTACTTC
.	TRBV27	many	TRBJ2-1	CASSLGLGGNNEQFF	TGTGCCAGCAGTTTAGGGCTCGGCGGGAACAATGAGCAGTTCTTC
.	TRBV27	few	TRBJ1-5	CASSWTRSQPQHF	TGTGCCAGCAGCTGGACCCGTAGCCAGCCCCAGCATTTT
.	TRBV19	many	TRBJ1-1	CASYRDSEAFF	TGTGCCAGTTATCGGGATTCCGAAGCTTTCTTT
.	TRBV18	medium-sized	TRBJ2-3	CASSFYGSSVDTQYF	TGTGCCAGCTCCTTCTACGGGAGTTCTGTGGATACGCAGTATTTT
TRBD2	TRBV7-6	many	TRBJ2-2	CASSLGLAANTGELFF	TGTGCCAGCAGCTTAGGACTAGCGGCGAACACCGGGGAGCTGTTTTTT
TRBD1	TRBV2	many	TRBJ2-5	CASSPHPDRGPTQYF	TGTGCCAGCAGTCCCCACCCCGACAGGGGGCCGACCCAGTACTTC
TRBD2	TRBV7-3	many	TRBJ2-3	CASSPSGGSTDTQYF	TGTGCCAGCAGCCCTAGCGGGGGGAGCACAGATACGCAGTATTTT
TRBD1	TRBV5-6	many	TRBJ1-2	CASSSGTAYGYTF	TGTGCCAGCAGCTCCGGGACAGCCTATGGCTACACCTTC
TRBD1	TRBV7-9	many	TRBJ1-6	CASSLSGQLYNSPLHF	TGTGCCAGCAGCTTATCGGGACAGCTCTATAATTCACCCCTCCACTTT
.	TRBV7-8	many	TRBJ2-6	CASSFRLAGANVLTF	TGTGCCAGCAGCTTTCGCTTGGCTGGGGCCAACGTCCTGACTTTC
.	TRBV4-1	medium-sized	TRBJ2-5	CASSQAGEETQYF	TGCGCCAGCAGCCAAGCAGGGGAAGAGACCCAGTACTTC
.	TRBV5-6	many	TRBJ2-2	CASSLGPGLTGELFF	TGTGCCAGCAGCTTGGGGCCGGGGTTGACCGGGGAGCTGTTTTTT
TRBD1	TRBV5-1	many	TRBJ1-4	CASSLYQGATNEKLFF	TGCGCCAGCAGCTTATACCAGGGGGCGACTAATGAAAAACTGTTTTTT
.	TRBV5-1	many	TRBJ2-3	CASSSRTDTQYF	TGCGCCAGCAGCTCACGCACAGATACGCAGTATTTT
.	TRBV7-9	many	TRBJ1-1	CASSLWDGNTEAFF	TGTGCCAGCAGCCTTTGGGACGGGAACACTGAAGCTTTCTTT
.	TRBV30	many	TRBJ2-7	CAWSLHGSYEQYF	TGTGCCTGGAGCCTTCACGGCTCCTACGAGCAGTACTTC
.	TRBV6-1	many	TRBJ1-5	CASKGNQPQHF	TGTGCCAGCAAGGGGAATCAGCCCCAGCATTTT
.	TRBV7-9	many	TRBJ1-4	CASSSWGETNEKLFF	TGTGCCAGCAGCTCTTGGGGGGAAACTAATGAAAAACTGTTTTTT
.	TRBV28	many	TRBJ2-3	CASTPGTESTDTQYF	TGTGCCAGCACCCCCGGGACGGAGAGCACAGATACGCAGTATTTT
.	TRBV20-1	many	TRBJ2-5	CSASGGPKETQYF	TGCAGTGCTAGCGGGGGGCCGAAAGAGACCCAGTACTTC
.	TRBV18	many	TRBJ1-1	CASSPGLQGMNTEAFF	TGTGCCAGCTCACCGGGTCTTCAGGGTATGAACACTGAAGCTTTCTTT
TRBD1	TRBV3-1	many	TRBJ1-6	CASSPATGPNSPLHF	TGTGCCAGCAGCCCCGCGACAGGGCCGAATTCACCCCTCCACTTT
.	TRBV19	.	TRBJ2-3	CASSLGGLGDTQYF	TGTGCCAGTAGCCTCGGGGGGCTGGGAGATACGCAGTATTTT
TRBD1	TRBV18	many	TRBJ1-6	CASPMGTGWNSPLHF	TGTGCCAGCCCCATGGGGACAGGGTGGAATTCACCCCTCCACTTT
.	TRBV13	.	TRBJ2-1	CASSYSVTPYNEQFF	TGTGCCAGCAGCTACAGCGTGACTCCCTACAATGAGCAGTTCTTC
.	TRBV5-4	few	TRBJ1-2	CASSRRQGF	TGTGCCAGCAGCAGGAGACAAGGATTC
TRBD1	TRBV5-1	many	TRBJ1-1	CASSGTANTEAFF	TGCGCCAGTAGCGGGACAGCGAACACTGAAGCTTTCTTT
TRBD1	TRBV5-1	many	TRBJ2-2	CASSLPPGQVNTGELFF	TGCGCCAGCAGCTTGCCCCCGGGACAGGTGAACACCGGGGAGCTGTTTTTT
.	TRBV20-1	many	TRBJ1-6	CSASPAGTPNSPLHF	TGCAGTGCTTCACCGGCCGGGACACCAAATTCACCCCTCCACTTT
.	TRBV2	many	TRBJ2-2	CASSDGTMNTGELFF	TGTGCCAGCAGTGATGGGACAATGAACACCGGGGAGCTGTTTTTT
.	TRBV7-8	many	TRBJ2-7	CASSLVTSSYEQYF	TGTGCCAGCAGCTTAGTAACTAGCAGCTACGAGCAGTACTTC
.	TRBV13	many	TRBJ2-2	CASSFAGENTGELFF	TGTGCCAGCAGCTTCGCCGGGGAGAACACCGGGGAGCTGTTTTTT
.	TRBV7-9	many	TRBJ1-1	CASSPPGWAEAFF	TGTGCCAGCAGCCCGCCGGGGTGGGCTGAAGCTTTCTTT
.	TRBV7-9	many	TRBJ2-5	CASSLRTDLWETQYF	TGTGCCAGCAGCCTGCGGACGGACTTATGGGAGACCCAGTACTTC
TRBD1	TRBV2	many	TRBJ2-3	CASTEGATDTQYF	TGTGCCAGCACCGAGGGGGCCACAGATACGCAGTATTTT
.	TRBV28	many	TRBJ2-7	CASTQPTQGSYEQYF	TGTGCCAGCACCCAACCAACACAGGGATCCTACGAGCAGTACTTC
.	TRBV20-1	medium-sized	TRBJ2-5	CSASLNSGGDLQETQYF	TGCAGTGCTAGTCTTAACAGCGGAGGAGACCTCCAAGAGACCCAGTACTTC
TRBD1	TRBV27	many	TRBJ2-7	CASSLSKGTGIEQYF	TGTGCCAGCAGTTTATCGAAAGGGACAGGGATCGAGCAGTACTTC
TRBD1	TRBV7-9	many	TRBJ1-1	CASSTAGTGIMNTEAFF	TGTGCCAGCAGTACAGCCGGGACAGGGATAATGAACACTGAAGCTTTCTTT
.	TRBV7-9	many	TRBJ1-4	CASSFKIATNEKLFF	TGTGCCAGCAGCTTTAAGATTGCAACTAATGAAAAACTGTTTTTT
.	TRBV6-1	many	TRBJ1-3	CASSSSGTGISGNTIYF	TGTGCCAGCAGTTCTTCAGGGACGGGAATCTCTGGAAACACCATATATTTT
TRBD1	TRBV5-1	many	TRBJ1-6	CASSLVGQGHSPLHF	TGCGCCAGCAGCCTCGTTGGACAGGGGCATTCACCCCTCCACTTT
.	TRBV5-1	many	TRBJ2-2	CASSSRQGRFTGELFF	TGCGCCAGCAGCTCCCGGCAGGGGCGTTTCACCGGGGAGCTGTTTTTT
TRBD1	TRBV7-9	many	TRBJ1-5	CASSRQGQSPNQPQHF	TGTGCCAGCAGCCGACAGGGACAGAGTCCCAATCAGCCCCAGCATTTT
.	TRBV15	many	TRBJ1-2	CATSRVRDGVDYGYTF	TGTGCCACCAGCAGAGTAAGGGACGGAGTAGACTATGGCTACACCTTC
.	TRBV7-2	many	TRBJ2-3	CASSFFGFSTDTQYF	TGTGCCAGCAGCTTTTTCGGGTTTAGCACAGATACGCAGTATTTT
.	TRBV5-1	many	TRBJ2-7	CASSPDEAYEQYF	TGCGCCAGCAGCCCGGACGAGGCCTACGAGCAGTACTTC
.	TRBV7-7	many	TRBJ2-2	CASSQGPGELFF	TGTGCTAGCAGCCAGGGCCCGGGGGAGCTGTTTTTT
TRBD1	TRBV9	many	TRBJ2-7	CASSPYGGTGYHEQYF	TGTGCCAGCAGCCCCTACGGCGGGACAGGGTACCACGAGCAGTACTTC
TRBD1	TRBV28	many	TRBJ2-5	CASSPGTGIGETQYF	TGTGCCAGCAGCCCCGGGACAGGGATCGGGGAGACCCAGTACTTC
TRBD2	TRBV6-5	many	TRBJ2-7	CASSYSPTSGGYEQYF	TGTGCCAGCAGTTACTCTCCGACTAGCGGGGGTTACGAGCAGTACTTC
.	TRBV30	.	TRBJ2-1	CAWSQGPYNEQFF	TGTGCCTGGAGTCAGGGGCCTTACAATGAGCAGTTCTTC